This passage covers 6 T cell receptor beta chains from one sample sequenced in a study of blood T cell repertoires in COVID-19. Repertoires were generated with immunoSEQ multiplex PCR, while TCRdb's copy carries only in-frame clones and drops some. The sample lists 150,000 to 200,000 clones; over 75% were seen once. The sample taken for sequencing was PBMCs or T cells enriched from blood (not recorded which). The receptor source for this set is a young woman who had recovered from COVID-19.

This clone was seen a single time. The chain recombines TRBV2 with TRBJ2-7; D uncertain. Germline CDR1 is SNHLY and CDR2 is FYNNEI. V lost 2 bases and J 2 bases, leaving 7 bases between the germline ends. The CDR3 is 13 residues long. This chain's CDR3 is CASSEQAAYEQYF. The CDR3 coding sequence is TGTGCCAGCAGTGAACAGGCAGCCTACGAGCAGTACTTC.

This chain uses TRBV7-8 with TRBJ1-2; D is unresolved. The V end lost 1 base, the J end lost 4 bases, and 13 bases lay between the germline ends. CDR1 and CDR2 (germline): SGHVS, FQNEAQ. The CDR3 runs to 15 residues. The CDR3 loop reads CASSLDQARGYGYTF. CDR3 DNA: TGTGCCAGCAGCTTAGACCAGGCCCGGGGCTATGGCTACACCTTC.

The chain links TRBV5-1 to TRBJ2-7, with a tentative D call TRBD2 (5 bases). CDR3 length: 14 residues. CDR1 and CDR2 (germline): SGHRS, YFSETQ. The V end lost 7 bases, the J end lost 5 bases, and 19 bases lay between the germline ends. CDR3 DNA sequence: TGCGCCAGCGGACGGGAACTAGTCTCGGACGAGCAGTACTTC. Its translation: CASGRELVSDEQYF.

Here the CDR3 DNA reads TGTGCCAGCAGCTTAGATCAGATGCAGGGGAATCAGCCCCAGCATTTT. Its protein product is CASSLDQMQGNQPQHF. The chain has TRBV11-3 and TRBJ1-5, with D possibly being TRBD1 (6 bases). V lost 0 bases and J 4 bases, leaving 13 bases between the germline ends. CDR3 length: 16 residues. Germline V gives CDR1 SGHNT, CDR2 YENEEA.

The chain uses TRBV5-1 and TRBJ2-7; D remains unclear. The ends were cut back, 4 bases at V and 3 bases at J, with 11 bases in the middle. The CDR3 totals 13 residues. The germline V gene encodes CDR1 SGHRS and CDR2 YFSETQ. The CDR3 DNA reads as TGCGCCAGCAGCCAGGCGAATGGCTACGAGCAGTACTTC. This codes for CASSQANGYEQYF.

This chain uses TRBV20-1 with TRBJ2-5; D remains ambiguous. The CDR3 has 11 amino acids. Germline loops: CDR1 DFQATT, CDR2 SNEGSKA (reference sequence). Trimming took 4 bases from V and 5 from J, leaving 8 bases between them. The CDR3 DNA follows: TGCAGTGCTAACGCCTATGAGACCCAGTACTTC. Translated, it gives CSANAYETQYF.